This T cell receptor (beta chain) was sequenced for a study of T cells in Graves' hyperthyroidism and ophthalmopathy. Using RNA transcripts as the source, TCR beta CDR3 regions were amplified. Initially, a first-round RT-PCR of the TCR CDR3 employed the HTBI primer set. TCRdb re-derived calls from the multiplex PCR reads in MiXCR, one entry per CDR3 protein. The sample records roughly 240,000 distinct CDR3 sequences, about 15% being singletons. This clonotype appeared many times. Its antigen is currently unknown. Regarding the study as a whole: Most clonotypes expanded in the thyroid (above 0.001) were also present in blood.

The CDR3 loop spans 13 amino acids. CDR1 is KGHDR, CDR2 SFDVKD, per germline. V lost 4 bases and J lost 7, with 10 bases in between. V and J are TRBV24-1 and TRBJ2-1; D call uncertain. Sequencing used blood. This clonotype originated in a woman aged 18-29 years with Graves' ophthalmopathy. CDR3 sequence reads: CATSDPLENEQFF. For the CDR3, the DNA is TGTGCCACCAGTGACCCACTTGAGAATGAGCAGTTCTTC.